These T cell receptor beta chains were read from a single sample in a study of breast tumors, draining lymph nodes, adjacent tissues. A single record per CDR3 protein comes from TCRdb applying MiXCR to the multiplex PCR reads. The sample includes over 20,000 distinct CDR3 sequences, roughly 30% of them seen just once. The sequenced material came from breast tumor tissue. The receptors originated from a female donor with breast cancer. Some clones in this sample may be carry-over from other donors' samples. Each CDR3 is given with its conserved first and last residue. A D gene is named only where the DNA matches it firmly. Clone size appears in some rows only: once, few, many, or a class for an expanded clone.

TRBJ1-1	-	TRBV6-4	-	TGTGCCATCCAGTGTGGCACTGAAGCTTTCTTT	CAIQCGTEAFF
TRBJ1-5	many	TRBV2	-	TGTGCCAGCAGTCCCTCGGGGACCTCCAATCAGCCCCAGCATTTT	CASSPSGTSNQPQHF
TRBJ1-6	-	TRBV12-3/TRBV12-4	-	TGTGCCAGCAGTTCCTCTAACTCACCCCTCCACTTT	CASSSSNSPLHF
TRBJ2-2	once	TRBV5-1	-	TGTGCCAGCAGCTTGGGGACATTAACTAGCACCGGGGAGCTGTTTTTT	CASSLGTLTSTGELFF
TRBJ2-7	-	TRBV15	TRBD1	TGTGCCGCCAGCAGAGAGGGGGCTAGTTCCTACGAGCAGTACTTC	CAASREGASSYEQYF
TRBJ1-1	few	TRBV7-8	-	TGTGCCAGCAGCTTAGTTAGGGGGTTACTCATGAACACTGAAGCTTTCTTT	CASSLVRGLLMNTEAFF
TRBJ2-7	many	TRBV5-1	TRBD1	TGCGCCAGCAGCTTTAACCCGGGGACAGGGGTCGAGCAGTACTTC	CASSFNPGTGVEQYF
TRBJ1-1	-	TRBV6-1	TRBD1	TGTGCCAGCAGTGACTTGAGGCGAATCCGGACAGGGACTGAAGCTTTCTTT	CASSDLRRIRTGTEAFF
TRBJ2-7	many	TRBV19	TRBD1	TGTGCCAGTCAAATCGGGACAGGGCCCTACGAGCAGTACTTC	CASQIGTGPYEQYF
TRBJ2-7	-	TRBV6-6	-	TGTGCCAGCAGTTATCGGGACACCTACGAGCAGTACTTC	CASSYRDTYEQYF
TRBJ2-1	many	TRBV6-5	TRBD2	TGTGCCAGCAGCCATTTAGCGGGGAGAGACTACAATGAGCAGTTCTTC	CASSHLAGRDYNEQFF
TRBJ2-3	once	TRBV14	-	TGTGCCAGCAGCCAAGACAGGAATACGCAGTATTTT	CASSQDRNTQYF
TRBJ2-7	many	TRBV28	-	TGTGCCAGCAGTTTTATCCGGACGACCTACGAGCAGTACTTC	CASSFIRTTYEQYF
TRBJ2-5	many	TRBV6-5	TRBD2	TGTGCCAGCAGTTACTCGACCACTAGCGGCCAGACCCAGTACTTC	CASSYSTTSGQTQYF
TRBJ2-5	-	TRBV5-6	-	TGTGCCAGCAGCTTGGGGGGGGAAGAGACCCAGTACTTC	CASSLGGEETQYF
TRBJ2-3	many	TRBV5-4	-	TGTGCCAGCAGCTTTTGGGGAGACACAGATACGCAGTATTTT	CASSFWGDTDTQYF
TRBJ2-7	-	TRBV5-6	TRBD2	TGTGCCAGCAGCTTCAGCGGGAGGGCCGGTTACGAGCAGTACTTC	CASSFSGRAGYEQYF
TRBJ1-6	many	TRBV25-1	-	TGTGCCAGCAGTGATGGTAAGGGGGGAAATTCACCCCTCCACTTT	CASSDGKGGNSPLHF
TRBJ2-1	large	TRBV11-1	-	TGTGCCAGCAGCTTGGGTAATGAGCAGTTCTTC	CASSLGNEQFF
TRBJ2-2	-	TRBV7-7	-	TGTGCCAGCAGCGCGGGACTGTTCACCGGGGAGCTGTTTTTT	CASSAGLFTGELFF
TRBJ2-7	many	TRBV7-9	TRBD2	TGTGCCAGCAGCTTAGCTAGCGGGAGGGGCGCGGCCTACGAGCAGTACTTC	CASSLASGRGAAYEQYF
TRBJ1-2	many	TRBV20-1	-	TGCAGTGCTGTGCGGGAGGATGGCTACACCTTC	CSAVREDGYTF
TRBJ2-3	many	TRBV20-1	TRBD2	TGCAGTGCTACCAAGCCTCTCTTAGCGGGAGGACTAATCGGCACAGATACGCAGTATTTT	CSATKPLLAGGLIGTDTQYF
TRBJ2-7	-	TRBV24-1	-	TGTGCCACCAGAGGCTCCCGGACGTACGAGCAGTACTTC	CATRGSRTYEQYF
TRBJ2-1	few	TRBV11-1	TRBD2	TGTGCCAGCAGCTCAACTGGCATGTGGCGGGAGAATTACAATGAGCAGTTCTTC	CASSSTGMWRENYNEQFF
TRBJ2-1	many	TRBV4-3	TRBD2	TGCGCCAGCAGCCGAAGTGTTGGGGAGACTAGCCGGGCGAATGAGCAGTTCTTC	CASSRSVGETSRANEQFF
TRBJ2-7	many	TRBV2	-	TGTGCCAGCAGCCTAAAGAGTCAGGATTACTCCTACGAGCAGTACTTC	CASSLKSQDYSYEQYF
TRBJ2-5	many	TRBV3-1	-	TGTGCCAGCAGCCAAGCCGGGACCGGGGGCCGAGAGACCCAGTACTTC	CASSQAGTGGRETQYF
TRBJ2-4	-	TRBV15	-	TGTGCCACCAGCAGATGGACGGAATCAAACATTCAGTACTTC	CATSRWTESNIQYF
TRBJ2-7	many	TRBV6-6	TRBD1	TGTGCCAGCAGTTACTCTCGGAGACAGGGGGGTTCCAATTACGAGCAGTACTTC	CASSYSRRQGGSNYEQYF
TRBJ2-1	-	TRBV7-2	-	TGTGCCAGCACCCCCAGCCATGAGCAGTTCTTC	CASTPSHEQFF
TRBJ2-1	medium-sized	TRBV2	-	TGTGCCAGCAGTGAAGGCTGGAACCCTGCCTACAATGAGCAGTTCTTC	CASSEGWNPAYNEQFF
TRBJ2-1	medium-sized	TRBV6-6	-	TGTGCCAGCAGTTACGTGGGGGAATGGGATGAGCAGTTCTTC	CASSYVGEWDEQFF
TRBJ2-1	many	TRBV7-9	-	TGTGCCAGCAGCTCTTTCTCCGGGAGTGGGTACAATGAGCAGTTCTTC	CASSSFSGSGYNEQFF
TRBJ1-5	many	TRBV6-4	-	TGTGCCAGCAGTCAAACGGGGAGTCAGCCCCAGCATTTT	CASSQTGSQPQHF
TRBJ2-3	-	TRBV9	-	TGTGCCAGCAGCGCCGGGACTAGCACAGATACGCAGTATTTT	CASSAGTSTDTQYF
TRBJ2-7	many	TRBV6-2/TRBV6-3	TRBD2	TGTGCCAGCAGGCGTTACAGGGTCTACAGACTAGCGGGGGACAACGAGCAGTACTTC	CASRRYRVYRLAGDNEQYF
TRBJ2-6	many	TRBV7-2	TRBD1	TGTGCCAGCAGCCGCACTCTCAGGGGGCCCTACTCTGGGGCCAACGTCCTGACTTTC	CASSRTLRGPYSGANVLTF
TRBJ2-4	many	TRBV7-2	-	TGTGCCAGCAGCACCCAGGGCGACATTCAGTACTTC	CASSTQGDIQYF
TRBJ2-2	many	TRBV19	TRBD2	TGTGCCAGTAATAATGGGTTTAGCGGGAGGGGAGAAGGCACCGGGGAGCTGTTTTTT	CASNNGFSGRGEGTGELFF
TRBJ1-5	-	TRBV20-1	-	TGTAGTGCTAGAGACCCAGCATATAATCAGCCCCGGCATTTT	CSARDPAYNQPRHF
TRBJ2-5	many	TRBV4-1	TRBD1	TGCGCCAGCAGCCCCCACGGGACAGGGTTAGCGGAGACCCAGTACTTC	CASSPHGTGLAETQYF
TRBJ2-2	few	TRBV20-1	TRBD2	TGCAGTGCTAGAGATTGGTCAGCGGGAGCGAACACCGGGGAGCTGTTTTTT	CSARDWSAGANTGELFF
TRBJ2-7	many	TRBV5-6	-	TGTGCCAGCAGCTTACTGGCCGGCCTCCACAACTACGAGCAGTACTTC	CASSLLAGLHNYEQYF
TRBJ1-6	-	TRBV7-9	-	TGTGCCAGCAGCTTTCAGACAGCTAATAATTCACCCCTCCACTTT	CASSFQTANNSPLHF